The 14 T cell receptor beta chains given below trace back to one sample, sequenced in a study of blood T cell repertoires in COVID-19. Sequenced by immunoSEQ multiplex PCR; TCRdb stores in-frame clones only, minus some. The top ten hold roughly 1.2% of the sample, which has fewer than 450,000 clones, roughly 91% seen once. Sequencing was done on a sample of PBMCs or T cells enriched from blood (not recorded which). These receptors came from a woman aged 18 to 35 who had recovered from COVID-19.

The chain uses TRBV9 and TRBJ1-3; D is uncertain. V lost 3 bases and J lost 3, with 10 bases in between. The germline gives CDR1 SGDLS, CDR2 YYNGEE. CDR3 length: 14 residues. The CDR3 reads CASSGGLVGNTIYF. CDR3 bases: TGTGCCAGCAGCGGCGGACTAGTTGGAAACACCATATATTTT.

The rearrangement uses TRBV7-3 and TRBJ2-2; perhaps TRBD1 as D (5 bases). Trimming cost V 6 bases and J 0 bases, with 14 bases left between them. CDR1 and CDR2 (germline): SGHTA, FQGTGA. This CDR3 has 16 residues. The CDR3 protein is CASRGQGGSNTGELFF. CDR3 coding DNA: TGTGCCAGCAGAGGCCAGGGTGGCTCGAACACCGGGGAGCTGTTTTTT.

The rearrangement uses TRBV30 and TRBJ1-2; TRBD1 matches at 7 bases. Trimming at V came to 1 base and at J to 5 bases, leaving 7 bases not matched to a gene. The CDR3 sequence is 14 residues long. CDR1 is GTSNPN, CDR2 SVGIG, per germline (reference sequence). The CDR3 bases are TGTGCCTGGAGTGAGGGGGCGGGTGGGTATGGCTACACCTTC. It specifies CAWSEGAGGYGYTF.

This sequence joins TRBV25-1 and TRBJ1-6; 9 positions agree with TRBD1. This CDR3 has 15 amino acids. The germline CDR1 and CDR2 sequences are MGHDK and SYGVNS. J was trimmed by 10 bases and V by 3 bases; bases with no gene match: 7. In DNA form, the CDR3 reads TGTGCCAGCAGTGACACAGGGGGCGTTGGATCACCCCTCCACTTT. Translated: CASSDTGGVGSPLHF.

Here the CDR3 DNA reads TGTGCCAGCAGCTTAGCTCAGGGGGCTAGTAATGAGCAGTTCTTC. Translated: CASSLAQGASNEQFF. The gene calls are TRBV7-9 and TRBJ2-1; TRBD1 matches at 8 bases. The CDR3 covers 15 residues. J was trimmed by 7 bases and V by 0 bases; bases with no gene match: 5. CDR1 SEHNR and CDR2 FQNEAQ come from the germline V gene (reference sequence).

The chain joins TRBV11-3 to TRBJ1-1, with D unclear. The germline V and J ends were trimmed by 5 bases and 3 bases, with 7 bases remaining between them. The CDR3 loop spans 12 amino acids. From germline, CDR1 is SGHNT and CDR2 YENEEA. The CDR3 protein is CASSPSYTEAFF. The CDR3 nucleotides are TGTGCCAGCAGCCCTTCCTACACTGAAGCTTTCTTT.

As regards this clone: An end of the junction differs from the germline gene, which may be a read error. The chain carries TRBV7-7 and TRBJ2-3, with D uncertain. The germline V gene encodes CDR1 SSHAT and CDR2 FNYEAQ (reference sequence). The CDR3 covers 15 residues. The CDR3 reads CASSPSVGFTDTQYF. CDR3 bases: TGTGCTAGCAGCCCCTCGGTGGGCTTCACAGATACGCAGTATTTT.

CDR3 amino acids: CASSPQQGASYEQYF. The CDR3 DNA reads as TGTGCCAGCTCACCACAGCAGGGGGCTTCCTACGAGCAGTACTTC. The chain recombines TRBV18 with TRBJ2-7, with 8 nucleotides matching TRBD1. Germline V gene lookup returns CDR1 KGHSH and CDR2 LQKENI. V shed 1 base and J 1 base; nucleotides not matched to a gene: 3. This CDR3 spans 15 amino acids.

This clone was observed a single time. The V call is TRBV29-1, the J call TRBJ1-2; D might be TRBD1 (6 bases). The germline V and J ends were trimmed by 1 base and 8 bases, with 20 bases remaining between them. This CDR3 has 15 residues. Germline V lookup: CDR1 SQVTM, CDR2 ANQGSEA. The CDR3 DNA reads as TGCAGCGTTGAAGTAACACAGGGCGAACAGAGGGGCTACACCTTC. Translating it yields CSVEVTQGEQRGYTF.

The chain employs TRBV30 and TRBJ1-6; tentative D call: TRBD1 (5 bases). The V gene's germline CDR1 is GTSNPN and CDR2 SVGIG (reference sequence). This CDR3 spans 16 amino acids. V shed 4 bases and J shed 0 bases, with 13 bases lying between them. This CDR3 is CAWMEGPSSYNSPLHF. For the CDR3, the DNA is TGTGCCTGGATGGAGGGGCCCAGCTCCTATAATTCACCCCTCCACTTT.

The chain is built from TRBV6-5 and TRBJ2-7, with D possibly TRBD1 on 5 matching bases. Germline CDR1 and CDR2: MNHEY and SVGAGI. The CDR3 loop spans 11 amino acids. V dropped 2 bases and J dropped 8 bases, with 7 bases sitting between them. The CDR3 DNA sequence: TGTGCCAGCAGTTACGGACAAAAGCAGTACTTC. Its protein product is CASSYGQKQYF.

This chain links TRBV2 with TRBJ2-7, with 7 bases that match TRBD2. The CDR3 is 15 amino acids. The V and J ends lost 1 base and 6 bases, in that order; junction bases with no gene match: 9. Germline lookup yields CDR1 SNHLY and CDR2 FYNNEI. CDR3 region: CASSEGGGTGSEQYF. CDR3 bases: TGTGCCAGCAGTGAAGGGGGAGGGACGGGCTCCGAGCAGTACTTC.

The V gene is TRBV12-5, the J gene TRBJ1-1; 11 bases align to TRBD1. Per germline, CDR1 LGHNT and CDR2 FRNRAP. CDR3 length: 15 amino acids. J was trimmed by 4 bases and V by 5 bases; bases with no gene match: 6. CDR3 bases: TGTGCTAGTGGTCAGGAGGACAGGGGGCCCACTGAAGCTTTCTTT. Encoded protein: CASGQEDRGPTEAFF.

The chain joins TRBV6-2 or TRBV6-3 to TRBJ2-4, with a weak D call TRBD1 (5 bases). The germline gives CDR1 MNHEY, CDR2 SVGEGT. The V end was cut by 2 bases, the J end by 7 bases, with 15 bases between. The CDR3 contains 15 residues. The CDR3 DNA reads TGTGCCAGCAGTTACGACCGGACAAACCCCAACATTCAGTACTTC. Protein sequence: CASSYDRTNPNIQYF.